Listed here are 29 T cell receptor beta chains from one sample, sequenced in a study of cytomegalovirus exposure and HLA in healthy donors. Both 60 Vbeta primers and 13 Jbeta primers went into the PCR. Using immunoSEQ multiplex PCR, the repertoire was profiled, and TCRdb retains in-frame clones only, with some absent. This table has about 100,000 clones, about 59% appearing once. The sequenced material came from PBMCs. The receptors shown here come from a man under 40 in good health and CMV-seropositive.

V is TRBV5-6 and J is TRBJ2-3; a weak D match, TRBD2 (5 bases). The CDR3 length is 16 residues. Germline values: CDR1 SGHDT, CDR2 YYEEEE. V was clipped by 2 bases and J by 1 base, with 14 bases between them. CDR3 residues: CASSFPLESGTDTQYF. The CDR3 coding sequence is TGTGCCAGCAGCTTTCCACTAGAATCGGGCACAGATACGCAGTATTTT.

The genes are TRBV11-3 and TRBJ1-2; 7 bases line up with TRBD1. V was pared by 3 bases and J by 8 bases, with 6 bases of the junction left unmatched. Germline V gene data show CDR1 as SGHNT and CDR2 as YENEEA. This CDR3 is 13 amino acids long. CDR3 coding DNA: TGTGCCAGCAGCTTTAGGCAGGGGGAAGGCTACACCTTC. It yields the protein CASSFRQGEGYTF.

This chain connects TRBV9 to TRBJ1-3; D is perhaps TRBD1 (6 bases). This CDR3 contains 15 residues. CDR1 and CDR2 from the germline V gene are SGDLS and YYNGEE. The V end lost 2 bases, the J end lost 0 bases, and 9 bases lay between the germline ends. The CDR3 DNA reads TGTGCCAGCAGCGTGGAGACAGGCTCTGGAAACACCATATATTTT. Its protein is CASSVETGSGNTIYF.

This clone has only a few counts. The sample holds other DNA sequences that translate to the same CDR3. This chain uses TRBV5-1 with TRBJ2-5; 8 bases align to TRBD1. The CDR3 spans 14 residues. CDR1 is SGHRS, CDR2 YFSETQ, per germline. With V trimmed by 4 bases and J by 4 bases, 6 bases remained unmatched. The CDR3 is CASSPQGAGETQYF. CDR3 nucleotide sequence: TGCGCCAGCAGCCCCCAGGGGGCTGGAGAGACCCAGTACTTC. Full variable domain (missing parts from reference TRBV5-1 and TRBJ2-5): KAGVTQTPRYLIKTRGQQVTLSCSPISGHRSVSWYQQTPGQGLQFLFEYFSETQRNKGNFPGRFSGRQFSNSRSEMNVSTLELGDSALYLCASSPQGAGETQYFGPGTRLLVL.

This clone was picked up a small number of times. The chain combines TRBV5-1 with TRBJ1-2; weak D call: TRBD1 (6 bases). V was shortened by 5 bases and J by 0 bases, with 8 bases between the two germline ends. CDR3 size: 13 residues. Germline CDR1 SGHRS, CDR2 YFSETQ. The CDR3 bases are TGCGCCAGCAGGACAGGAGCTAACTATGGCTACACCTTC. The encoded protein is CASRTGANYGYTF.

CDR3 bases: TGCGCCAGCAGCCAAGTTCAGGGCCCAGCCTATAGCAATCAGCCCCAGCATTTT. This sequence encodes CASSQVQGPAYSNQPQHF. The chain combines TRBV4-1 with TRBJ1-5; TRBD1 might be the D (5 bases). The CDR3 runs 18 residues. Between the trimmed V and J ends, which lost 1 base and 0 bases, there was a span of 16 bases. Germline assignment: CDR1 MGHRA and CDR2 YSYEKL.

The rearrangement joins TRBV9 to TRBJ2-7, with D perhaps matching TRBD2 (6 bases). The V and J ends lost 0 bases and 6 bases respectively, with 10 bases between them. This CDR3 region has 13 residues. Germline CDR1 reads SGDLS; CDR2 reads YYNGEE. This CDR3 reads CASSVASEGEQYF. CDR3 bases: TGTGCCAGCAGCGTAGCGTCGGAGGGCGAGCAGTACTTC.

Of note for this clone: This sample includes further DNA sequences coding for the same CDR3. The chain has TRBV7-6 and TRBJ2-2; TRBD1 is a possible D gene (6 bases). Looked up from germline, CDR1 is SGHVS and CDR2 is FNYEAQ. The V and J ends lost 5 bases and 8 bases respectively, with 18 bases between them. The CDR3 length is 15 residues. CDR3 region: CASSPTGQGVGELFF. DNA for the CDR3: TGTGCCAGCAGCCCAACGGGACAAGGTGTGGGGGAGCTGTTTTTT.

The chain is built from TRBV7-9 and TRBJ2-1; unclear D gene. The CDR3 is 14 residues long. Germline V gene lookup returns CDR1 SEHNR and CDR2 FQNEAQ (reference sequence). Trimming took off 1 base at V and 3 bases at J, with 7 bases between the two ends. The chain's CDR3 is CASSLGADYNEQFF. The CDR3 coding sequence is TGTGCCAGCAGCTTAGGGGCAGACTACAATGAGCAGTTCTTC.

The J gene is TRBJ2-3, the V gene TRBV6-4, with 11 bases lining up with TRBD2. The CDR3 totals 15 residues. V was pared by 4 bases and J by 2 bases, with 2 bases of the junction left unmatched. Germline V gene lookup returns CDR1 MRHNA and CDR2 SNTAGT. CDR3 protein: CASSVSGGATDTQYF. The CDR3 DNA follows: TGTGCCAGCAGTGTTAGCGGGGGGGCCACAGATACGCAGTATTTT.

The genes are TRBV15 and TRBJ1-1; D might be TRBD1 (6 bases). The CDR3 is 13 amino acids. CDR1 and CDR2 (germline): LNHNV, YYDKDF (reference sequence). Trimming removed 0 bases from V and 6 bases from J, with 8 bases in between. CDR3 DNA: TGTGCCACCAGCAGAGATAAGGGGGCTGAAGCTTTCTTT. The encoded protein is CATSRDKGAEAFF.

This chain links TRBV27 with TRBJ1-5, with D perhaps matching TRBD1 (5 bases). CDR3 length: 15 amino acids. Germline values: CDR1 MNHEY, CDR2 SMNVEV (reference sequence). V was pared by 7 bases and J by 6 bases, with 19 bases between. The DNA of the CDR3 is TGTGCCAGCACCTTGGGGGGGAAGGATGGTCAGCCCCAGCATTTT. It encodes CASTLGGKDGQPQHF.

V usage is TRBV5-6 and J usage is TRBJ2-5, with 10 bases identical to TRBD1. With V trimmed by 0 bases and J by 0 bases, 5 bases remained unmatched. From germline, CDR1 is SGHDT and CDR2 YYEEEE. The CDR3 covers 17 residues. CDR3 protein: CASSLGMTGGNQETQYF. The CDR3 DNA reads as TGTGCCAGCAGCTTGGGAATGACAGGGGGCAACCAAGAGACCCAGTACTTC.

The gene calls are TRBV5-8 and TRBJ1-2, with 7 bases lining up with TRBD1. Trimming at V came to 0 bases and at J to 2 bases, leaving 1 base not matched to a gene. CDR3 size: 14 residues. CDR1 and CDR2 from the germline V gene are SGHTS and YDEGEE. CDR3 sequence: CASSLGQGNYGYTF. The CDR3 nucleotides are TGTGCCAGCAGCTTGGGACAGGGAAACTATGGCTACACCTTC.

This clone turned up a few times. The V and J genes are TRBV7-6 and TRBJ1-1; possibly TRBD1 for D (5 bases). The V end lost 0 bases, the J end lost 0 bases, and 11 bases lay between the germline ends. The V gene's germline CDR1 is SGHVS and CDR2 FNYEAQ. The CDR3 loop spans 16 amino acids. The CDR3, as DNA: TGTGCCAGCAGCTTAGCGGGGCAGGGATTGAACACTGAAGCTTTCTTT. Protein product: CASSLAGQGLNTEAFF.

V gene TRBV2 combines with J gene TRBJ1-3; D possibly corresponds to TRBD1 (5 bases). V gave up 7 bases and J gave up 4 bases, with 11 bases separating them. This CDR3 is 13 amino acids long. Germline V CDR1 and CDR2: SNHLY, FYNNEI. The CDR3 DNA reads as TGTGCCAGCACCCAGGGTCCCGGAAACACCATATATTTT. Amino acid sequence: CASTQGPGNTIYF.

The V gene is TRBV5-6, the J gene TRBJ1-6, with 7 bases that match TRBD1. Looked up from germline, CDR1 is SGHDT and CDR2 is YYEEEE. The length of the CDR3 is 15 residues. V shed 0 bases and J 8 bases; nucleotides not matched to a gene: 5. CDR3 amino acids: CASSLGTGEYSPLHF. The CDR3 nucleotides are TGTGCCAGCAGCTTGGGAACAGGGGAGTATTCACCCCTCCACTTT.

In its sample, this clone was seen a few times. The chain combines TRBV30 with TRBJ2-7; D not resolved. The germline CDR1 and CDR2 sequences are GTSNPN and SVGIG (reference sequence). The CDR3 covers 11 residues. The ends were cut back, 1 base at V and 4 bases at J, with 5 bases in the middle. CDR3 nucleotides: TGTGCCTGGAGTGCAGTTTACGAGCAGTACTTC. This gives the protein CAWSAVYEQYF.

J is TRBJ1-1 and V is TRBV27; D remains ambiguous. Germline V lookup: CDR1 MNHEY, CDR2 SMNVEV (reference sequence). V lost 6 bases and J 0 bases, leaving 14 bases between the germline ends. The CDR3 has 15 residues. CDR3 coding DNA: TGTGCCAGCAGAGCCTCCCTGCCTCTGAACACTGAAGCTTTCTTT. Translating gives CASRASLPLNTEAFF.

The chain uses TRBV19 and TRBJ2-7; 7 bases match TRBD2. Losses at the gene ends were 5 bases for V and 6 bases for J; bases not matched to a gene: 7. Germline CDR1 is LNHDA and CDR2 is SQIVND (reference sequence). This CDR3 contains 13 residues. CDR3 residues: CASSAREGSEQYF. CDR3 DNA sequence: TGTGCCAGTAGTGCCAGGGAGGGTTCCGAGCAGTACTTC.

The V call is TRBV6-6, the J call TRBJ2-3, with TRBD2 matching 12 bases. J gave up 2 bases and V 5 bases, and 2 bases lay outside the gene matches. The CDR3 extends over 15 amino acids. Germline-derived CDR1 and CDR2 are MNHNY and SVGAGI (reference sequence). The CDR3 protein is CASSGTSGYTDTQYF. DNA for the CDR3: TGTGCCAGCAGTGGGACTAGCGGGTACACAGATACGCAGTATTTT.

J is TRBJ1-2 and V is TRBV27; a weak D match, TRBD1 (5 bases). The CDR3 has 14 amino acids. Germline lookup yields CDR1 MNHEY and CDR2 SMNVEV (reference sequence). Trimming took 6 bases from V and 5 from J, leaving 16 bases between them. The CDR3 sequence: CASSRTAGLYGYTF. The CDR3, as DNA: TGTGCCAGCAGCCGGACGGCAGGGCTTTATGGCTACACCTTC.

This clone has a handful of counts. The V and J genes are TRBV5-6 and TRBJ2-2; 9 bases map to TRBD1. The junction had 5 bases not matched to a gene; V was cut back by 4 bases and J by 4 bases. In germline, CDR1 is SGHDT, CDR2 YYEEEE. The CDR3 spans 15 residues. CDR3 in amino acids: CASSRATGGTGELFF. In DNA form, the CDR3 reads TGTGCCAGCAGCCGAGCGACAGGGGGCACCGGGGAGCTGTTTTTT.

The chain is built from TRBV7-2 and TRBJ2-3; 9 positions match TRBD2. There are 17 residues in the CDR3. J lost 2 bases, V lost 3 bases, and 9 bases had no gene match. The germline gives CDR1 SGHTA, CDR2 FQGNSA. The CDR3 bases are TGTGCCAGCAGCTTTCTAGCGGGGCGAAGATTCACAGATACGCAGTATTTT. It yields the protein CASSFLAGRRFTDTQYF. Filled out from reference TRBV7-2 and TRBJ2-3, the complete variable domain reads GAGVSQSPSNKVTEKGKDVELRCDPISGHTALYWYRQSLGQGLEFLIYFQGNSAPDKSGLPSDRFSAERTGGSVSTLTIQRTQQEDSAVYLCASSFLAGRRFTDTQYFGPGTRLTVL.

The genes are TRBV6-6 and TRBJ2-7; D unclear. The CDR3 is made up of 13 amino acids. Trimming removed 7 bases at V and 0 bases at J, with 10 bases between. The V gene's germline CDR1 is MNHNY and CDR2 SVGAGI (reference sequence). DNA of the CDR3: TGTGCCAGCACCCTCCCGAGCTCCTACGAGCAGTACTTC. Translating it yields CASTLPSSYEQYF.

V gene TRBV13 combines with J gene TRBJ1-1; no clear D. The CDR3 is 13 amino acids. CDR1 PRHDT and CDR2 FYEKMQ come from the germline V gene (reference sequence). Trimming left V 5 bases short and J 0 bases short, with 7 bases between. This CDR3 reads CASSPSMNTEAFF. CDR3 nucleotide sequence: TGTGCCAGCAGCCCTAGCATGAACACTGAAGCTTTCTTT.

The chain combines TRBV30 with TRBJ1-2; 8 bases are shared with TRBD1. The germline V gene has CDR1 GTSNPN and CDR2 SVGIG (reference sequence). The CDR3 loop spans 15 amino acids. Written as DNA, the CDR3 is TGTGGCCGGTACCTCAGACAGGGGCCTTTCTATGGCTACACCTTC. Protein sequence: CGRYLRQGPFYGYTF.

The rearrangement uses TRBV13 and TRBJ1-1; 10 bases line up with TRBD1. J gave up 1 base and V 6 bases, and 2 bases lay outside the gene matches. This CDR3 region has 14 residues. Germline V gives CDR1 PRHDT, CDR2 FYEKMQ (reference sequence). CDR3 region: CASRGTGANTEAFF. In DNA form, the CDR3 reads TGTGCCAGCAGGGGGACAGGGGCGAACACTGAAGCTTTCTTT.

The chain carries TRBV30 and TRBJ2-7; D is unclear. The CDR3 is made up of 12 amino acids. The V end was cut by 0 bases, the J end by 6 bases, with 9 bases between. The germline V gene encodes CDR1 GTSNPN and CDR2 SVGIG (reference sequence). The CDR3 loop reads CAWSVRGIEQYF. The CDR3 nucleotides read TGTGCCTGGAGTGTACGAGGTATCGAGCAGTACTTC.